The 9 T cell receptor beta chains reported below all come from one sample, sequenced in a study of cytomegalovirus exposure and HLA in healthy donors. The study ran its PCR with 60 Vbeta and 13 Jbeta primers. Sequenced by immunoSEQ multiplex PCR; TCRdb stores in-frame clones only, minus some. The table records some 110,000 clones, approximately 78% of them present only once. The sample taken for sequencing was PBMCs. These receptor sequences come from a man aged 40-50 years in good health and CMV-seronegative.

The J gene is TRBJ2-2, the V gene TRBV30, with TRBD2 matching 9 bases. The germline gives CDR1 GTSNPN, CDR2 SVGIG (reference sequence). V was pared by 5 bases and J by 6 bases, with 7 bases of the junction left unmatched. CDR3 size: 14 residues. CDR3 nucleotides: TGTGCCTGGTCGCGGGGGGGAGGGGCCGGGGAGCTGTTTTTT. As protein: CAWSRGGGAGELFF.

The chain carries TRBV10-3 and TRBJ2-5; 8 nucleotides line up with TRBD2. The last part of the DNA fits TRBJ2-7 better; the J call may be wrong. Germline loops: CDR1 ENHRY, CDR2 SYGVKD. The CDR3 loop spans 13 amino acids. CDR3 in DNA: TGTGCCAACCGGGGGGGGGACTTCTACGAGCAGTACTTC. Protein sequence: CANRGGDFYEQYF.

The chain is built from TRBV2 and TRBJ2-2; 9 bases fit TRBD1. V trimming: 7 bases; J trimming: 7 bases; junction bases outside the gene matches: 7. The CDR3 consists of 14 residues. Germline assignment: CDR1 SNHLY and CDR2 FYNNEI. In DNA, the CDR3 is TGTGCCAGCAAAGGGGACAGGGCCGGCGGGGAGCTGTTTTTT. Translating it yields CASKGDRAGGELFF.

The chain combines TRBV29-1 with TRBJ2-1; weak D call: TRBD2 (7 bases). Germline assignment: CDR1 SQVTM and CDR2 ANQGSEA. Trimming pared 6 bases from V and 3 bases from J, leaving 18 bases between. The CDR3 is 15 residues long. As DNA, the CDR3 is TGCAGCGTCCAGCGGGACGGGGGGCACTACAATGAGCAGTTCTTC. Residues: CSVQRDGGHYNEQFF.

The chain has TRBV2 and TRBJ1-6; TRBD1 is a possible D gene (5 bases). The germline V gene encodes CDR1 SNHLY and CDR2 FYNNEI. Between the trimmed V and J ends, which lost 2 bases and 0 bases, there was a span of 11 bases. The CDR3 length is 17 residues. CDR3 sequence reads: CASSERQLSSYNSPLHF. As DNA, the CDR3 is TGTGCCAGCAGTGAAAGACAGCTGAGCTCCTATAATTCACCCCTCCACTTT.

The V call is TRBV7-9, the J call TRBJ2-2; D might be TRBD1 (5 bases). This CDR3 contains 15 residues. Germline CDR1 and CDR2: SEHNR and FQNEAQ (reference sequence). The V end lost 1 base, the J end lost 4 bases, and 10 bases lay between the germline ends. CDR3 protein: CASSLVPGFTGELFF. The CDR3 DNA follows: TGTGCCAGCAGCTTAGTCCCAGGGTTCACCGGGGAGCTGTTTTTT.

The gene calls are TRBV4-1 and TRBJ2-3; 10 bases are shared with TRBD1. J lost 4 bases, V lost 1 base, and 14 bases had no gene match. This CDR3 has 19 residues. The germline CDR1 and CDR2 sequences are MGHRA and YSYEKL. The CDR3 reads CASSQGPARDRGVSDTQYF. In DNA, the CDR3 is TGCGCCAGCAGCCAAGGGCCAGCCCGGGACAGGGGAGTTTCAGATACGCAGTATTTT.

The chain is built from TRBV5-6 and TRBJ1-6, with 10 nucleotides matching TRBD1. Looked up from germline, CDR1 is SGHDT and CDR2 is YYEEEE. This CDR3 contains 19 residues. Trimming removed 5 bases from V and 0 bases from J; junction bases left unmatched: 11. Here the CDR3 reads CASSLIGTGDGSYNSPLHF. The CDR3 nucleotides are TGTGCCAGCAGTCTAATCGGGACAGGGGATGGCTCCTATAATTCACCCCTCCACTTT.

With regard to this clone: Germline is not matched at one junction end, which may reflect a read error. The CDR3 here is CSSSWSTYEQYF. The DNA of the CDR3 is TGTTCCAGCAGCTGGAGCACCTACGAGCAGTACTTC. This rearrangement joins TRBV7-9 to TRBJ2-7; D is unresolved. The CDR3 consists of 12 residues. Germline CDR1 is SEHNR and CDR2 is FQNEAQ (reference sequence).